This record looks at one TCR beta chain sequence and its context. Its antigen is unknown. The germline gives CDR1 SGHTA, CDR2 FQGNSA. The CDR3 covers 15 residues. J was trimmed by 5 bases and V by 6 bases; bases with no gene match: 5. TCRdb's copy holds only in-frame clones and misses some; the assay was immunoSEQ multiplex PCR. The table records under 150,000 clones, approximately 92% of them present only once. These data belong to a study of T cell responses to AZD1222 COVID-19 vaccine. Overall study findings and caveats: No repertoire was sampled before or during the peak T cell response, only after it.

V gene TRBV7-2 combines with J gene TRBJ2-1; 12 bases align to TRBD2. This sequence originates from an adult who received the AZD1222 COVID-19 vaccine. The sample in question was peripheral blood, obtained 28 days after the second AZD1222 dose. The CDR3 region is CASRSRLAGDNEQFF. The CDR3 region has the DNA TGTGCCAGCAGGTCAAGACTAGCGGGGGACAATGAGCAGTTCTTC.